The clone carrying this TCR beta chain was counted only a few times. What it binds is not known. For each subset, genomic DNA was distributed in equal portions over several immunoSEQ plates. Assay used: immunoSEQ multiplex PCR; TCRdb lists only in-frame clones, some missing. The sample consists of about 680,000 clones, less than 80% of them appearing once. From CD4+ cells came CD45RA+ naive and CD45RA-negative memory subsets. The sample belongs to a study of shared clonotypes between healthy human individuals. Findings and caveats of the study: Measured sharing among donors was expected to vary with sequencing depth. For naive CD4 cells, 5% to 6.5% of clonotypes were shared across four donors.

The clonotype comes from a woman between 25 and 40 years old in good health. Sequenced sample: memory CD4+ T cells sorted from blood. Subset denoted: CD45RA-negative fraction.

The CDR3 reads CASKDNSRNQPQHF. In nucleotides, the CDR3 is TGTGCCAGTAAGGACAACTCCCGCAATCAGCCCCAGCATTTT. The rearrangement links TRBV19 to TRBJ1-5; tentatively, D is TRBD1 (5 bases). The ends were cut back, 7 bases at V and 2 bases at J, with 12 bases in the middle. Per germline, CDR1 LNHDA and CDR2 SQIVND (reference sequence). The CDR3 runs to 14 residues.